A single sample gave rise to the 32 T cell receptor beta chains below, sequenced in a study of blood T cell repertoires in COVID-19. Profiled with immunoSEQ multiplex PCR; TCRdb holds only in-frame clones, not every one. The sample holds 65,000 to 90,000 clones, 75% to 90% seen once. Sequencing was carried out using peripheral blood. These receptors came from an elderly man with acute or convalescent COVID-19.

A single count supports this clone. This chain connects TRBV2 to TRBJ2-3; D gene ambiguous. The CDR3 has 15 residues. CDR1 SNHLY and CDR2 FYNNEI come from the germline V gene. The V end was cut by 3 bases, the J end by 6 bases, with 16 bases between. The CDR3 DNA reads TGTGCCAGCAGTGAGTCACGGGTCCCGAGGGATACGCAGTATTTT. This gives the protein CASSESRVPRDTQYF. The full variable domain, its missing parts supplied by reference TRBV2 and TRBJ2-3, is EPEVTQTPSHQVTQMGQEVILRCVPISNHLYFYWYRQILGQKVEFLVSFYNNEISEKSEIFDDQFSVERPDGSNFTLKIRSTKLEDSAMYFCASSESRVPRDTQYFGPGTRLTVL.

The V gene is TRBV12-3 or TRBV12-4, the J gene TRBJ1-6; 8 bases are shared with TRBD1. This CDR3 comprises 13 residues. V lost 6 bases to trimming and J lost 7 bases; unmatched junction nucleotides: 2. In nucleotides, the CDR3 is TGTGCCAGCAGGCGGACAGGGAATTCACCCCTCCACTTT. It specifies CASRRTGNSPLHF.

A single count supports this clone. This chain uses TRBV28 with TRBJ1-4; D might be TRBD1 (6 bases). CDR1 and CDR2 (germline): MDHEN, SYDVKM. This CDR3 contains 17 residues. Trimming shortened V by 5 bases and J by 3 bases, and 19 bases separated the two germline ends. The DNA of the CDR3 is TGTGCCAGCAGTACCATGGGGGGGCTGGGCCCTAATGAAAAACTGTTTTTT. Translation: CASSTMGGLGPNEKLFF.

The chain is built from TRBV3-1 (or the pseudogene TRBV3-2) and TRBJ2-5, with a weak D call TRBD1 (5 bases). CDR3 length: 14 amino acids. V gave up 4 bases and J gave up 5 bases, with 14 bases separating them. CDR1 is LGHDT, CDR2 YNNKEL, per germline (reference sequence). In nucleotides, the CDR3 is TGTGCCAGCAGCCGCCTCGACAGAGCGGAGACCCAGTACTTC. Translation gives CASSRLDRAETQYF.

This chain uses TRBV29-1 with TRBJ1-5, with a weak D call TRBD1 (6 bases). CDR3 size: 15 residues. Per germline, CDR1 SQVTM and CDR2 ANQGSEA. This CDR3 reads CTNRGEGDNNQPQHF. The CDR3 nucleotides read TGCACCAACCGGGGGGAGGGGGATAACAATCAGCCCCAGCATTTT.

The V gene is TRBV19, the J gene TRBJ1-1; tentatively, D is TRBD1 (6 bases). The CDR3 sequence is 14 residues long. Germline loops: CDR1 LNHDA, CDR2 SQIVND (reference sequence). The V end was cut by 7 bases, the J end by 5 bases, with 17 bases between. Here the CDR3 DNA reads TGTGCCAGTACCGCAGGGGAATGGTTTACTGAAGCTTTCTTT. It translates to CASTAGEWFTEAFF. The entire variable domain, with the rest obtained from reference TRBV19 and TRBJ1-1, is as follows: DGGITQSPKYLFRKEGQNVTLSCEQNLNHDAMYWYRQDPGQGLRLIYYSQIVNDFQKGDIAEGYSVSREKKESFPLTVTSAQKNPTAFYLCASTAGEWFTEAFFGQGTRLTVV.

The V and J genes are TRBV20-1 and TRBJ1-6; 10 nucleotides line up with TRBD1. The V gene's germline CDR1 is DFQATT and CDR2 SNEGSKA (reference sequence). The ends lost 3 bases at V and 5 bases at J; junction bases unmatched: 13. The CDR3 runs to 18 residues. The CDR3, as DNA: TGCAGTGCTAGTGACTCGAGGGACAGGGGATTAGATAATTCACCCCTCCACTTT. Amino acids: CSASDSRDRGLDNSPLHF.

The chain's CDR3 is CASSMGASGKYEQYF. For the CDR3, the DNA is TGTGCCAGTAGTATGGGTGCTAGCGGAAAATACGAGCAGTACTTC. V is TRBV19 and J is TRBJ2-7, with 7 bases fitting TRBD2. With V trimmed by 3 bases and J by 4 bases, 9 bases remained unmatched. The germline V gene encodes CDR1 LNHDA and CDR2 SQIVND (reference sequence). The CDR3 contains 15 residues. Using reference TRBV19 and TRBJ2-7 for the parts outside the CDR3, the full variable domain is DGGITQSPKYLFRKEGQNVTLSCEQNLNHDAMYWYRQDPGQGLRLIYYSQIVNDFQKGDIAEGYSVSREKKESFPLTVTSAQKNPTAFYLCASSMGASGKYEQYFGPGTRLTVT.

The V and J genes are TRBV7-9 and TRBJ2-2, with TRBD2 matching over 9 bases. The CDR3 runs to 17 residues. The germline CDR1 and CDR2 sequences are SEHNR and FQNEAQ (reference sequence). The V and J ends lost 5 bases and 4 bases, in that order; junction bases with no gene match: 11. CDR3 region: CASSPDLRGGVTGELFF. CDR3 coding DNA: TGTGCCAGCAGCCCAGATTTGCGGGGGGGCGTCACCGGGGAGCTGTTTTTT.

The chain joins TRBV15 to TRBJ1-5; D unclear. This CDR3 has 12 residues. V was pared by 1 base and J by 6 bases, with 4 bases between. Germline CDR1 is LNHNV and CDR2 is YYDKDF (reference sequence). CDR3 in amino acids: CATSRASQPQHF. CDR3 bases: TGTGCCACCAGCAGAGCGAGTCAGCCCCAGCATTTT.

V gene TRBV7-8 combines with J gene TRBJ1-3, with a tentative D call TRBD1 (5 bases). The CDR3 runs 14 residues. V was clipped by 3 bases and J by 4 bases, with 10 bases between them. Germline loops: CDR1 SGHVS, CDR2 FQNEAQ. CDR3: CASSFLGHGNTIYF. The CDR3 DNA reads TGTGCCAGCAGCTTTCTAGGACACGGAAACACCATATATTTT.

The gene calls are TRBV19 and TRBJ1-1; TRBD1 aligns across 7 bases. With 6 bases clipped from V and 4 bases from J, the junction kept 11 bases outside the gene matches. The CDR3 consists of 15 residues. Germline V CDR1 and CDR2: LNHDA, SQIVND (reference sequence). The CDR3 region has the DNA TGTGCCAGTAGAACGGCCAGGGGGTTTAGCACTGAAGCTTTCTTT. It is translated as CASRTARGFSTEAFF.

The J gene is TRBJ1-2, the V gene TRBV7-6, with D hard to call. This CDR3 has 12 amino acids. V dropped 5 bases and J dropped 3 bases, with 7 bases sitting between them. Germline V gene sequence: CDR1 SGHVS, CDR2 FNYEAQ. The CDR3 spells CASSAHDYGYTF. The CDR3 DNA follows: TGTGCCAGCAGCGCACATGACTATGGCTACACCTTC.

This chain links TRBV2 with TRBJ1-5, with a tentative D call TRBD1 (6 bases). Germline assignment: CDR1 SNHLY and CDR2 FYNNEI. V was clipped by 4 bases and J by 3 bases, with 13 bases between them. The CDR3 contains 15 residues. The CDR3 here is CASSGGPLSNQPQHF. CDR3 sequence (DNA): TGTGCCAGCAGTGGGGGGCCTCTCTCCAATCAGCCCCAGCATTTT.

This chain uses TRBV5-1 with TRBJ1-5, with D possibly TRBD1 on 5 matching bases. This CDR3 comprises 15 residues. Germline lookup yields CDR1 SGHRS and CDR2 YFSETQ. Trimming shortened V by 4 bases and J by 3 bases, and 14 bases separated the two germline ends. CDR3 region: CASSPGTGYNQPQHF. As DNA, the CDR3 is TGCGCCAGCAGCCCCGGTACAGGTTACAATCAGCCCCAGCATTTT.

The V and J genes are TRBV6-1 and TRBJ1-3; D not certain. Germline lookup yields CDR1 MNHNS and CDR2 SASEGT. The CDR3 has 16 amino acids. V lost 0 bases and J 0 bases, leaving 9 bases between the germline ends. The CDR3 DNA reads TGTGCCAGCAGTGAAGCGCCGGTGTTCTCTGGAAACACCATATATTTT. Translating it yields CASSEAPVFSGNTIYF.

The V gene is TRBV15, the J gene TRBJ2-3; TRBD1 might be the D (5 bases). CDR1 is LNHNV, CDR2 YYDKDF, per germline (reference sequence). This CDR3 is built from 14 residues. Trimming left V 5 bases short and J 3 bases short, with 12 bases between. DNA for the CDR3: TGTGCCACCAGCGATGGTAGGGGTACAGATACGCAGTATTTT. The encoded protein is CATSDGRGTDTQYF. Based on the CDR3 plus reference TRBV15 and TRBJ2-3, the full variable domain is DAMVIQNPRYQVTQFGKPVTLSCSQTLNHNVMYWYQQKSSQAPKLLFHYYDKDFNNEADTPDNFQSRRPNTSFCFLDIRSPGLGDTAMYLCATSDGRGTDTQYFGPGTRLTVL.

V usage is TRBV3-1 (or the pseudogene TRBV3-2) and J usage is TRBJ2-5; the D gene is possibly TRBD2 (5 bases). This CDR3 spans 17 amino acids. Deletions cut 1 base from V and 5 bases from J, with 20 bases between. Germline loops: CDR1 LGHDT, CDR2 YNNKEL (reference sequence). DNA of the CDR3: TGTGCCAGCAGCCAAGGCGGGCAAGGTCGGACGGGGGAGACCCAGTACTTC. This encodes CASSQGGQGRTGETQYF.

The rearrangement links TRBV13 to TRBJ1-4, with no clear D. V was cut by 2 bases and J by 7 bases, with 11 bases left in between. This CDR3 spans 14 amino acids. The germline V gene has CDR1 PRHDT and CDR2 FYEKMQ (reference sequence). Here the CDR3 reads CASSLSIEVEKLFF. CDR3 bases: TGTGCCAGCAGCTTATCCATAGAGGTTGAAAAACTGTTTTTT.

This chain joins TRBV29-1 and TRBJ2-1; maybe TRBD2 (5 bases). The V gene lost 4 bases and the J gene lost 10 bases, with 14 bases spanning the gap. This CDR3 comprises 12 residues. CDR1 is SQVTM, CDR2 ANQGSEA, per germline. The CDR3 DNA is TGCAGCGTTGCCGGAGGAGGTCACGAGCAGTTCTTC. Encoded protein: CSVAGGGHEQFF.

The chain recombines TRBV5-6 with TRBJ2-7; 7 positions agree with TRBD1. This CDR3 has 13 amino acids. From germline, CDR1 is SGHDT and CDR2 YYEEEE. Trimming at V came to 4 bases and at J to 4 bases, leaving 5 bases not matched to a gene. The CDR3 DNA follows: TGTGCCAGCAGCGACAGGGATACTTACGAGCAGTACTTC. This translates into CASSDRDTYEQYF.

The V gene is TRBV9, the J gene TRBJ1-2, with TRBD1 matching 10 bases. The CDR3 spans 15 residues. Trimming took 2 bases from V and 7 from J; bases not matched to a gene: 8. CDR1 is SGDLS and CDR2 is YYNGEE in the germline V gene. The CDR3 nucleotides are TGTGCCAGCAGCGTGGGGACAGGGGACGGGGCTGGCTACACCTTC. This gives the protein CASSVGTGDGAGYTF. The whole variable domain, filled in from reference TRBV9 and TRBJ1-2, reads DSGVTQTPKHLITATGQRVTLRCSPRSGDLSVYWYQQSLDQGLQFLIQYYNGEERAKGNILERFSAQQFPDLHSELNLSSLELGDSALYFCASSVGTGDGAGYTFGSGTRLTVV.

The rearrangement links TRBV9 to TRBJ2-1; 7 nucleotides agree with TRBD2. J gave up 8 bases and V 1 base, and 3 bases lay outside the gene matches. CDR1 is SGDLS, CDR2 YYNGEE, per germline. The length of the CDR3 is 13 residues. The CDR3 loop reads CASSVTRGDEQFF. CDR3 coding DNA: TGTGCCAGCAGCGTAACCCGGGGGGATGAGCAGTTCTTC. Based on the CDR3 plus reference TRBV9 and TRBJ2-1, the full variable domain is DSGVTQTPKHLITATGQRVTLRCSPRSGDLSVYWYQQSLDQGLQFLIQYYNGEERAKGNILERFSAQQFPDLHSELNLSSLELGDSALYFCASSVTRGDEQFFGPGTRLTVL.

This chain uses TRBV11-2 with TRBJ1-4; D perhaps matches TRBD1 (6 bases). Germline V gene sequence: CDR1 SGHAT, CDR2 FQNNGV. This CDR3 spans 15 amino acids. V was clipped by 0 bases and J by 8 bases, with 13 bases between them. Written as DNA, the CDR3 is TGTGCCAGCAGCTTAGATAAACAGGGAGGGGAAAAACTGTTTTTT. Translated: CASSLDKQGGEKLFF.

In this sample, this clone turned up a few times. The rearrangement links TRBV27 to TRBJ1-4, with TRBD1 identical over 11 bases. Per germline, CDR1 MNHEY and CDR2 SMNVEV (reference sequence). V lost 6 bases, J lost 6 bases, and 9 bases stayed unmatched. The CDR3 has 16 residues. CDR3 in amino acids: CASSPGTGGKYEKLFF. The CDR3 DNA reads as TGTGCCAGCAGCCCCGGGACAGGGGGAAAGTATGAAAAACTGTTTTTT.

This chain links TRBV7-8 with TRBJ2-1; 8 bases are shared with TRBD2. Germline V gene sequence: CDR1 SGHVS, CDR2 FQNEAQ. The CDR3 runs to 15 residues. V lost 6 bases to trimming and J lost 5 bases; unmatched junction nucleotides: 9. The CDR3 spells CASSLSGTGHNEQFF. For the CDR3, the DNA is TGTGCCAGCAGTCTTAGCGGGACGGGCCACAATGAGCAGTTCTTC.

The chain couples TRBV3-1 (or the pseudogene TRBV3-2) to TRBJ1-1, with 7 bases fitting TRBD1. The trim removed 2 bases at V and 5 bases at J, leaving 8 bases unmatched. The CDR3 runs to 15 residues. In germline, CDR1 is LGHDT, CDR2 YNNKEL (reference sequence). CDR3 sequence (DNA): TGTGCCAGCAGCCAACCTTACAGGGGAAGAACTGAAGCTTTCTTT. Translating gives CASSQPYRGRTEAFF.

This clone was counted once. CDR3 loop: CARTTPTGDPYEQYF. CDR3 DNA: TGTGCCAGGACGACTCCAACAGGGGACCCCTACGAGCAGTACTTC. The V and J genes are TRBV2 and TRBJ2-7, with 7 bases aligning to TRBD1. J lost 2 bases, V lost 9 bases, and 13 bases had no gene match. This CDR3 has 15 residues. In germline, CDR1 is SNHLY, CDR2 FYNNEI.

The chain recombines TRBV25-1 with TRBJ1-2, with 12 bases matching TRBD1. The CDR3 extends over 16 amino acids. Germline trimming cut 4 bases from V and 7 bases from J; bases unmatched to any gene: 10. Germline loops: CDR1 MGHDK, CDR2 SYGVNS. In nucleotides, the CDR3 is TGTGCCAGCAGTGCCGGGACAGGGGGCTTGGGGGGTGGCTACACCTTC. It yields the protein CASSAGTGGLGGGYTF.

The CDR3 loop reads CASREDRDVTQYF. DNA for the CDR3: TGTGCCAGTAGGGAGGACAGGGACGTGACCCAGTACTTC. The chain carries TRBV19 and TRBJ2-5, with TRBD1 matching 8 bases. CDR1 is LNHDA and CDR2 is SQIVND in the germline V gene (reference sequence). With 6 bases clipped from V and 7 bases from J, the junction kept 7 bases outside the gene matches. The CDR3 loop spans 13 amino acids.

The J gene is TRBJ2-2, the V gene TRBV9; tentatively, D is TRBD2 (7 bases). The CDR3 runs to 18 residues. V lost 3 bases and J 4 bases, leaving 22 bases between the germline ends. The germline CDR1 and CDR2 sequences are SGDLS and YYNGEE. The CDR3 coding sequence is TGTGCCAGCAGCGGGTCCCAGTTCGGGGGGCCGCTCACCGGGGAGCTGTTTTTT. Translation gives CASSGSQFGGPLTGELFF.

J is TRBJ2-7 and V is TRBV11-2; perhaps TRBD2 as D (6 bases). This CDR3 region has 14 residues. The V and J ends lost 0 bases and 2 bases respectively, with 8 bases between them. From germline, CDR1 is SGHAT and CDR2 FQNNGV. Here the CDR3 DNA reads TGTGCCAGCAGCTTAGATCTAGCGACCTACGAGCAGTACTTC. Amino acid sequence: CASSLDLATYEQYF.